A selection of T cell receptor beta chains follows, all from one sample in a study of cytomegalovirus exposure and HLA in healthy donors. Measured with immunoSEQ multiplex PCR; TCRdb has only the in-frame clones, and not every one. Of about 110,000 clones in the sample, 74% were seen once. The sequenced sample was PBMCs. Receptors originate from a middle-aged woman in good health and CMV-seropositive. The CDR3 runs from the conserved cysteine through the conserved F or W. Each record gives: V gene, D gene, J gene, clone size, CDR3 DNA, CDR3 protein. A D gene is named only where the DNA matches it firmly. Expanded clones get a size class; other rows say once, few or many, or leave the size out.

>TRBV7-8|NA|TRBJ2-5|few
TGTGCCAGCAGCTTAGGGACTTCTTACCAAGAGACCCAGTACTTC
CASSLGTSYQETQYF
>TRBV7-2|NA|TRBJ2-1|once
TGTGCCAGCAGCTCCCCCGGTAGCAATGAGCAGTTCTTC
CASSSPGSNEQFF
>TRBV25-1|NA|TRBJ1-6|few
TGTGCCGGCGGGGCGAGCTCCTATAATTCCCCCCTCCACTTT
CAGGASSYNSPLHF
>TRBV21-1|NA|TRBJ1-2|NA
TGTGCCAGCAGCAAAGCGTCCGACCCGGGACAGCCCCCTTTAGCTAACTATGGCTACACCTTC
CASSKASDPGQPPLANYGYTF
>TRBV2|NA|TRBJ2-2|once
TGTGCCAGCAGTGAAAGTTCCAGGCCCCCCACCGGGGAGCTGTTTTTT
CASSESSRPPTGELFF
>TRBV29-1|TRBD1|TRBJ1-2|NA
TGCAGCGTTCAGGGGGCGAGGGGCTACACCTTC
CSVQGARGYTF
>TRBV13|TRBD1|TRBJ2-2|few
TGTGCCAGCAGCCCAGGGGGTTTCAACACCGGGGAGCTGTTTTTT
CASSPGGFNTGELFF
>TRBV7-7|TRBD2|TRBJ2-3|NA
TGTGCTAGCAGCTTTGGGGGGGTTGCAGATACGCAGTATTTT
CASSFGGVADTQYF
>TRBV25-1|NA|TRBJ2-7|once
TGTGCCAGCAGTCGCGGAGTAGGGACAGAGCAGTACTTC
CASSRGVGTEQYF
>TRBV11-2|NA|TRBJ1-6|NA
TGTGCCAGCAGCCGAGCGGGGCCGAAGGCTTCACCCCTCCACTTT
CASSRAGPKASPLHF
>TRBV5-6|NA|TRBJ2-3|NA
TGTGCCAGCAGCTGGGGCAGCACAGATACGCAGTATTTT
CASSWGSTDTQYF
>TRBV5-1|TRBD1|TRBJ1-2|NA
TGCGCCAGCAGCTCAGTGACAGGGGGCTACGGCTACACCTTC
CASSSVTGGYGYTF
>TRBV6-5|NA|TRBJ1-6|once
TGTGCCAGCAGTGTGTCGGGAGGTCTAAATTCACCCCTCCACTTT
CASSVSGGLNSPLHF
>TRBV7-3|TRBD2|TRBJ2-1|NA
TGTGCCAGCAGCTTAGGGGAAGCTAGCGGGGGTTGGGAGCAGTTCTTC
CASSLGEASGGWEQFF
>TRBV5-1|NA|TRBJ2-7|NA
TGCGCCAGCAGCTCGGTGGGGCTTCCCTACGAGCAGTACTTC
CASSSVGLPYEQYF
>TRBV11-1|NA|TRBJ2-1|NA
TGTGCCAGCAGCTTATACAGGGGGGGATTCAATGAGCAGTTCTTC
CASSLYRGGFNEQFF
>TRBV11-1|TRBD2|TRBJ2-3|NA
TGTGCCAGCAGCTTAGGACTAGCGGGGGGGAGGAGCGCGCAGTATTTT
CASSLGLAGGRSAQYF
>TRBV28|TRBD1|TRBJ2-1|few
TGTGCCAGCAGCCCCCCGGGACAGGGGGGCGATGAGCAGTTCTTC
CASSPPGQGGDEQFF
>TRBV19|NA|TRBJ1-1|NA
TGTGCCAGTAGTATAGGACAGGCGTCGGAGGCTTTCTTT
CASSIGQASEAFF
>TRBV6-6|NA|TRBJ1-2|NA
TGTGCCAGTGTCAGAGGGGGGGGCAACTATGGCTACACCTTC
CASVRGGGNYGYTF
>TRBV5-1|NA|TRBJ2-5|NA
TGCGCCAGCAGCCGCACGGTACAAGAGACCCAGTACTTC
CASSRTVQETQYF
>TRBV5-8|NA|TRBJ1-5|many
TGTGCCAGCAGCTTGGCCTCCAGGGAAAGCAATCAGCCCCAGCATTTT
CASSLASRESNQPQHF
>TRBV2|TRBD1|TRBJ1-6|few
TGTGCCACCCTGACAGGGGGCATCTCCTATAATTCACCCCTCCACTTT
CATLTGGISYNSPLHF
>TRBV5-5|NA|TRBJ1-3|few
TGTGCCAGCAGCTTGATCGGGAGGGAAGCAAACACCATATATTTT
CASSLIGREANTIYF
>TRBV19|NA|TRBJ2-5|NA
TGTGCCAGTAGTATAGTGGGGACTCCCCTCCAAGAGACCCAGTACTTC
CASSIVGTPLQETQYF
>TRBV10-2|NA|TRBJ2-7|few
TGCGCCAGCAGTGACTCGGAGAGTCTCTACGAGCAGTACTTC
CASSDSESLYEQYF
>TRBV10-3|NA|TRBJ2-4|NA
TGTGCCACACAAGACGGGGGGCTGGGCATTCAGTACTTC
CATQDGGLGIQYF
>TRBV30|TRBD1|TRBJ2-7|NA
TGTGCCTCTACTAGGCAGGGGGCCTCCTACGAGCAGTACTTC
CASTRQGASYEQYF
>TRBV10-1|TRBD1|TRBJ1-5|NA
TGCGCCAGCATCCGGGACAGGGCCTATAGCAATCAGCCCCAGCATTTT
CASIRDRAYSNQPQHF
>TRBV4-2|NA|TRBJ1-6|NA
TGTGCCAGCAGCCAAGCGAGACCGCGAAGGGGATATAATTCACCCCTCCACTTT
CASSQARPRRGYNSPLHF
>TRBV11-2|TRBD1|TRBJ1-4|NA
TGTGCCAGCAGCTTAGGGCTCGGGGACAGGGGGGCTGAAAAACTGTTTTTT
CASSLGLGDRGAEKLFF
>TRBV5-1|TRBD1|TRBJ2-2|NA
TGCGCCAGCAGCTTGGGCAGGGGGAAGGCCGGGGAGCTGTTTTTT
CASSLGRGKAGELFF
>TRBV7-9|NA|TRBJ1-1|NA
TGTGCCAGCAGCTTAGGACAGATGATCCACACTGAAGCTTTCTTT
CASSLGQMIHTEAFF
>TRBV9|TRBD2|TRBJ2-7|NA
TGTGCCAGCAGCGCAACCCAGACTAGCGGGGGCTACGAGCAGTACTTC
CASSATQTSGGYEQYF
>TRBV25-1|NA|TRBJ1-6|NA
TGTGCCAGCAGTTCACAGGGCCATTCACCCCTCCACTTT
CASSSQGHSPLHF
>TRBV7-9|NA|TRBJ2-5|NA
TGTGCCAGCAGCCTGGACGGGGTCGCCAGCGAGACCCAGTACTTC
CASSLDGVASETQYF
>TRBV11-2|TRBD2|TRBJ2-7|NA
TGTGCCAGCAGCAAACTAGCGGGCCCAAACTACGAGCAGTACTTC
CASSKLAGPNYEQYF
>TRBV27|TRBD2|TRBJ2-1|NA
TGTGCCAGCAGTCTCAGCGGGGGGGCTTGGAATGAGCAGTTCTTC
CASSLSGGAWNEQFF
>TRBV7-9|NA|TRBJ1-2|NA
TGTGCCAGCAGCCGTCGGGGGGCCTTCTATGGCTACACCTTC
CASSRRGAFYGYTF
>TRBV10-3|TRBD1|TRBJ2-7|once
TGTGCCATCATGCAGGGGGCGGGGGAGCAGTACTTC
CAIMQGAGEQYF
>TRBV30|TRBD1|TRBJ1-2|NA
TGTGCCTGGAGCATAGGGGGCGGCTATGGCTACACCTTC
CAWSIGGGYGYTF
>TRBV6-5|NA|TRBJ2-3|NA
TGTGCCAGCAGTTACGAGCCACTTCCTAGCACAGATACGCAGTATTTT
CASSYEPLPSTDTQYF
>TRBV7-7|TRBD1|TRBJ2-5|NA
TGTGCTAGCAGCTTGGGGACAGGGACCCAAGAGACCCAGTACTTC
CASSLGTGTQETQYF
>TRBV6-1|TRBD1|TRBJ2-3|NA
TGTGCCAGCAGTCATACAGGGGCCACAGATACGCAGTATTTT
CASSHTGATDTQYF
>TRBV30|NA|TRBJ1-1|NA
TGTGCCTGGAGTGAAGGGGCTGGGTGGACTGAAGCTTTCTTT
CAWSEGAGWTEAFF
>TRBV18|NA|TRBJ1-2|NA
TGTGCCAGCTCACCCCCGGGGACATCCAACTATGGCTACACCTTC
CASSPPGTSNYGYTF
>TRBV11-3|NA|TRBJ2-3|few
TGTGCCAGCAGCTTAGACCGGGGTACGCAGTATTTT
CASSLDRGTQYF
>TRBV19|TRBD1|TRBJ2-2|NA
TGTGCCAGTAGTCGACAGGGGGAGACCGGGGAGCTGTTTTTT
CASSRQGETGELFF
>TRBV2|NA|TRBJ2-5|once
TGTGCCACCTTGAGCGGGACAAACCAAGAGACCCAGTACTTC
CATLSGTNQETQYF
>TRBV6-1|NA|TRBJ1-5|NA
TGTGCCAGCAGTGTTCCTTCTAGCAATCAGCCCCAGCATTTT
CASSVPSSNQPQHF
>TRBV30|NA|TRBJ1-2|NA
TGTGCCTGGAGCGGGGGATATGGCTACACCTTC
CAWSGGYGYTF
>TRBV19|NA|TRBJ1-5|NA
TGTGCCAGTAGTATATGGCCACAGCCCCAGCATTTT
CASSIWPQPQHF